Listed here are 30 T cell receptor beta chains from one sample, sequenced in a study of cytotoxic CD8 clonotypes in ibrutinib-treated CLL. The data were produced by immunoSEQ multiplex PCR, yet TCRdb's version contains in-frame clones alone and is incomplete. Of around 250,000 clones listed, under 75% were seen once; the top ten hold 15% to 19%. The sequencing used PBMCs, collected after 24 months of ibrutinib treatment. The receptors were gathered from a human donor with chronic lymphocytic leukemia.

This chain links TRBV6-6 with TRBJ1-2; tentatively, D is TRBD1 (5 bases). V dropped 4 bases and J dropped 8 bases, with 14 bases sitting between them. From germline, CDR1 is MNHNY and CDR2 SVGAGI (reference sequence). The length of the CDR3 is 13 residues. The CDR3 loop reads CASSSQGTRGYTF. As DNA, the CDR3 is TGTGCCAGCAGTTCCCAAGGGACCAGAGGCTACACCTTC.

The chain employs TRBV28 and TRBJ2-1; TRBD2 matches 9 bases. The CDR3 is 15 residues long. Germline loops: CDR1 MDHEN, CDR2 SYDVKM. The ends lost 6 bases at V and 4 bases at J; junction bases unmatched: 7. This CDR3 reads CASSVSGRTYNEQFF. The CDR3 coding sequence is TGTGCCAGCAGCGTTAGCGGGAGAACTTACAATGAGCAGTTCTTC. The full variable domain, with the rest looked up from reference TRBV28 and TRBJ2-1, is DVKVTQSSRYLVKRTGEKVFLECVQDMDHENMFWYRQDPGLGLRLIYFSYDVKMKEKGDIPEGYSVSREKKERFSLILESASTNQTSMYLCASSVSGRTYNEQFFGPGTRLTVL.

The rearrangement uses TRBV5-1 and TRBJ2-3; possible D gene TRBD1, 6 bases. The germline CDR1 and CDR2 sequences are SGHRS and YFSETQ. The V end lost 1 base, the J end lost 0 bases, and 12 bases lay between the germline ends. The CDR3 has 16 amino acids. Here the CDR3 DNA reads TGCGCCAGCAGCTTGATCAGGGGAACTAGCACAGATACGCAGTATTTT. Amino acid sequence: CASSLIRGTSTDTQYF.

The chain carries TRBV19 and TRBJ2-3; TRBD1 might be the D (6 bases). The ends were cut back, 7 bases at V and 1 base at J, with 12 bases in the middle. The CDR3 consists of 14 residues. Germline CDR1 and CDR2: LNHDA and SQIVND (reference sequence). The CDR3 region has the DNA TGTGCCAGTAATCAACAGGGTCGCACAGATACGCAGTATTTT. This translates into CASNQQGRTDTQYF.

The V and J genes are TRBV5-6 and TRBJ1-5; possible D gene TRBD1, 6 bases. The CDR3 has 16 amino acids. The germline V and J ends were trimmed by 0 bases and 1 base, with 11 bases remaining between them. From germline, CDR1 is SGHDT and CDR2 YYEEEE. As DNA, the CDR3 is TGTGCCAGCAGCTTGGTTTCGGGGGCGAGCAATCAGCCCCAGCATTTT. Its translation is CASSLVSGASNQPQHF.

Only a few counts were recorded for this clone. The chain is built from TRBV19 and TRBJ2-4; 10 positions agree with TRBD1. The CDR3 loop spans 15 amino acids. Unmatched junction bases numbered 6, after V lost 4 bases and J lost 6 bases. CDR1 is LNHDA, CDR2 SQIVND, per germline (reference sequence). The DNA of the CDR3 is TGTGCCAGTAGTACCACCTGGACAGGGGGAAACATTCAGTACTTC. The encoded protein is CASSTTWTGGNIQYF.

The chain is built from TRBV11-1 and TRBJ2-7, with a weak D call TRBD1 (6 bases). The V end was cut by 8 bases, the J end by 6 bases, with 20 bases between. Germline CDR1 SGHAT, CDR2 FQDESV (reference sequence). This CDR3 comprises 14 residues. The CDR3 region has the DNA TGTGCCAGCGGACACTTGCTACAGGGTCCCGAGCAGTACTTC. Protein: CASGHLLQGPEQYF.

The chain recombines TRBV29-1 with TRBJ2-7; D gene unclear. The CDR3 loop spans 11 amino acids. Germline lookup yields CDR1 SQVTM and CDR2 ANQGSEA. V was clipped by 6 bases and J by 6 bases, with 12 bases between them. In nucleotides, the CDR3 is TGCAGCGTCGTTCTAGGGCTCGAGCAGTACTTC. It translates to CSVVLGLEQYF.

Here the CDR3 reads CAIRAEPRGEQYF. The DNA for the CDR3 is TGTGCCATCAGGGCAGAACCGCGGGGCGAGCAGTACTTC. The chain carries TRBV10-3 and TRBJ2-7; weak D call: TRBD2 (6 bases). The CDR3 covers 13 residues. Trimming took 6 bases from V and 6 from J, leaving 15 bases between them. Germline values: CDR1 ENHRY, CDR2 SYGVKD.

This clone was seen a single time. This chain uses TRBV9 with TRBJ2-3; 7 nucleotides match TRBD2. The V gene end was trimmed by 0 bases and the J gene end by 2 bases; junction bases not matched to a gene: 3. The CDR3 extends over 15 amino acids. CDR1 and CDR2 (germline): SGDLS, YYNGEE. The CDR3 nucleotides read TGTGCCAGCAGCGTAGGCGGGAGCAACACAGATACGCAGTATTTT. Protein sequence: CASSVGGSNTDTQYF.

This chain links TRBV6-5 with TRBJ1-5; D unclear. The CDR3 totals 14 residues. In germline, CDR1 is MNHEY, CDR2 SVGAGI. V was shortened by 0 bases and J by 4 bases, with 7 bases between the two germline ends. This CDR3 reads CASSYSQENQPQHF. CDR3 DNA sequence: TGTGCCAGCAGTTACTCCCAGGAGAATCAGCCCCAGCATTTT.

This rearrangement joins TRBV7-2 to TRBJ2-7, with a tentative D call TRBD2 (7 bases). V dropped 5 bases and J dropped 6 bases, with 20 bases sitting between them. The CDR3 covers 15 residues. CDR1 is SGHTA and CDR2 is FQGNSA in the germline V gene. The CDR3 spells CASSPRRRGGLEQYF. CDR3 nucleotide sequence: TGTGCCAGCAGCCCCCGACGGAGGGGGGGGCTCGAGCAGTACTTC.

V usage is TRBV6-5 and J usage is TRBJ2-2; D gene unclear. The CDR3 is 13 amino acids. Trimming removed 8 bases at V and 6 bases at J, with 13 bases between. Germline V gives CDR1 MNHEY, CDR2 SVGAGI. The CDR3 spells CASGPGWAGELFF. In DNA form, the CDR3 reads TGTGCCAGCGGGCCGGGCTGGGCCGGGGAGCTGTTTTTT.

The J gene is TRBJ2-1, the V gene TRBV7-3; D could derive from TRBD1 or TRBD2 (5 bases each). The V end lost 3 bases, the J end lost 9 bases, and 9 bases lay between the germline ends. The CDR3 has 12 amino acids. Germline V gene lookup returns CDR1 SGHTA and CDR2 FQGTGA. This chain's CDR3 is CASSFGGTEQFF. In nucleotides, the CDR3 is TGTGCCAGCAGCTTTGGGGGTACTGAGCAGTTCTTC.

The V gene is TRBV11-3, the J gene TRBJ2-7; D call uncertain. CDR3 size: 13 residues. The germline CDR1 and CDR2 sequences are SGHNT and YENEEA. The V end was cut by 1 base, the J end by 7 bases, with 11 bases between. The CDR3 DNA reads as TGTGCCAGCAGCTTAGTTTTAAATTCTGAGCAGTACTTC. It is translated as CASSLVLNSEQYF.

The chain uses TRBV25-1 and TRBJ2-7; 10 bases are a match to TRBD1. CDR3 size: 14 residues. After removal of 4 bases from V and 4 bases from J, the junction contained 4 bases not matched to a gene. CDR1 is MGHDK, CDR2 SYGVNS, per germline. In nucleotides, the CDR3 is TGTGCCAGCAGTGGGGGGGACAGGGGATACGAGCAGTACTTC. It specifies CASSGGDRGYEQYF.

This chain joins TRBV30 and TRBJ1-5; unclear D gene. V was pared by 1 base and J by 7 bases, with 11 bases between. Looked up from germline, CDR1 is GTSNPN and CDR2 is SVGIG (reference sequence). The CDR3 is 13 amino acids. CDR3 sequence (DNA): TGTGCCTGGAGTGCCCTGAAGGGACAGCCCCAGCATTTT. Translation: CAWSALKGQPQHF.

In this sample, this clone turned up once. This chain links TRBV20-1 with TRBJ2-7, with no clear D. Germline lookup yields CDR1 DFQATT and CDR2 SNEGSKA (reference sequence). CDR3 length: 11 amino acids. The CDR3, as DNA: TGCAGCGGGTTTGACGGATACGAGCAGTACTTC. It is translated as CSGFDGYEQYF.

The rearrangement uses TRBV4-3 and TRBJ2-2; no reliable D call. The CDR3 extends over 18 amino acids. The germline V and J ends were trimmed by 0 bases and 5 bases, with 19 bases remaining between them. Germline V gives CDR1 LGHNA, CDR2 YSLEER. The CDR3 sequence is CASSQESYVRDGTGELFF. The CDR3 DNA sequence: TGCGCCAGCAGCCAAGAGAGTTACGTTCGAGATGGGACCGGGGAGCTGTTTTTT.

This clone occurred once. V is TRBV28 and J is TRBJ1-2, with a tentative D call TRBD1 (5 bases). The CDR3 contains 13 residues. In germline, CDR1 is MDHEN, CDR2 SYDVKM. V was trimmed by 5 bases and J by 5 bases, leaving 12 bases between them. This chain's CDR3 is CASSLPGTYGYTF. In DNA, the CDR3 is TGTGCCAGCAGTCTGCCCGGGACTTATGGCTACACCTTC.

J is TRBJ1-4 and V is TRBV29-1; 8 bases match TRBD1. This CDR3 has 15 amino acids. Looked up from germline, CDR1 is SQVTM and CDR2 is ANQGSEA. With 7 bases clipped from V and 8 bases from J, the junction kept 15 bases outside the gene matches. CDR3 sequence (DNA): TGCAGCGCCAGCAGCTCAGGGGGCGGAAGGGAAAAACTGTTTTTT. Its protein is CSASSSGGGREKLFF.

The V call is TRBV2, the J call TRBJ1-5; tentatively, D is TRBD1 (6 bases). The CDR3 covers 15 residues. Per the germline V gene, CDR1 is SNHLY and CDR2 is FYNNEI. The V and J ends lost 3 bases and 0 bases respectively, with 9 bases between them. The CDR3 protein is CASSDRGYSNQPQHF. In DNA, the CDR3 is TGTGCCAGCAGTGACAGGGGATATAGCAATCAGCCCCAGCATTTT.

This clone has more than one count but fewer than ten. V is TRBV30 and J is TRBJ1-3; no clear D. CDR3 length: 13 amino acids. Trimming cost V 0 bases and J 4 bases, with 7 bases left between them. Germline CDR1 reads GTSNPN; CDR2 reads SVGIG (reference sequence). CDR3 in amino acids: CAWSVNEGNTIYF. DNA of the CDR3: TGTGCCTGGAGTGTGAACGAAGGAAACACCATATATTTT.

The rearrangement uses TRBV19 and TRBJ2-3; the match to TRBD2 covers 11 bases. The V gene end was trimmed by 5 bases and the J gene end by 6 bases; junction bases not matched to a gene: 13. Germline assignment: CDR1 LNHDA and CDR2 SQIVND (reference sequence). The CDR3 loop spans 17 amino acids. CDR3 protein: CASSSLTSGNGGDTQYF. In DNA form, the CDR3 reads TGTGCCAGTAGTTCGCTGACTAGCGGGAACGGGGGGGATACGCAGTATTTT.

The V call is TRBV14, the J call TRBJ1-1; D might be TRBD1 (5 bases). The CDR3 runs to 17 residues. Trimming took 1 base from V and 3 from J, leaving 18 bases between them. The germline V gene has CDR1 SGHDN and CDR2 FVKESK. The DNA for the CDR3 is TGTGCCAGCAGCCAAGTTCCCCGGGGCAGCCTTTACACTGAAGCTTTCTTT. It codes for CASSQVPRGSLYTEAFF. Supplemented by reference TRBV14 and TRBJ1-1, the full variable domain reads EAGVTQFPSHSVIEKGQTVTLRCDPISGHDNLYWYRRVMGKEIKFLLHFVKESKQDESGMPNNRFLAERTGGTYSTLKVQPAELEDSGVYFCASSQVPRGSLYTEAFFGQGTRLTVV.

The V and J genes are TRBV29-1 and TRBJ2-1, with 8 bases identical to TRBD2. The CDR3 spans 14 residues. Germline trimming cut 2 bases from V and 3 bases from J; bases unmatched to any gene: 3. Germline V CDR1 and CDR2: SQVTM, ANQGSEA. The CDR3 coding sequence is TGCAGCGTTGAAACAGCGGGAGACTACAATGAGCAGTTCTTC. Translated, it gives CSVETAGDYNEQFF.

This clone showed up just a few times. V and J are TRBV4-2 and TRBJ2-3; D ambiguous. The length of the CDR3 is 14 residues. V lost 7 bases to trimming and J lost 0 bases, with 11 bases between them. Germline CDR1 LGHNA, CDR2 YNFKEQ. CDR3 DNA: TGTGCCAGCACCCACTCGAGCAGCACAGATACGCAGTATTTT. Translated: CASTHSSSTDTQYF.

The V gene is TRBV9, the J gene TRBJ2-7, with no clear D. Germline assignment: CDR1 SGDLS and CDR2 YYNGEE. The germline V and J ends were trimmed by 3 bases and 0 bases, with 16 bases remaining between them. This CDR3 has 16 residues. The CDR3 region is CASSARPDKTSYEQYF. Here the CDR3 DNA reads TGTGCCAGCAGCGCAAGGCCCGACAAGACCTCCTACGAGCAGTACTTC.

The count of this clone is one. The V call is TRBV9, the J call TRBJ2-1, with 10 positions matching TRBD2. The CDR3 loop spans 18 amino acids. V trimming: 0 bases; J trimming: 4 bases; junction bases outside the gene matches: 10. The germline V gene has CDR1 SGDLS and CDR2 YYNGEE. CDR3 coding DNA: TGTGCCAGCAGCGTAGGGAGCGGGAGGGCGGTGGGATACAATGAGCAGTTCTTC. Protein sequence: CASSVGSGRAVGYNEQFF.

V usage is TRBV7-3 and J usage is TRBJ2-1, with 10 bases lining up with TRBD2. V was pared by 5 bases and J by 4 bases, with 5 bases of the junction left unmatched. The CDR3 is made up of 15 amino acids. Germline CDR1 is SGHTA and CDR2 is FQGTGA. The CDR3 DNA sequence: TGTGCCAGCAGCACGGGACTAGCGTCTTACAATGAGCAGTTCTTC. Its protein product is CASSTGLASYNEQFF.